Listed here are 29 T cell receptor beta chains from one sample, sequenced in a study of T-cell reconstitution after alpha-beta-depleted transplantation in children. Using unique molecular identifiers, the investigators prepared the TCRbeta library. TCRdb ran MiXCR on the PCR reads and lists one entry per CDR3 protein. The sample shows 230,000 or so distinct CDR3 sequences, 7.5% to 10% of them seen only once. Sequences were derived from PBMCs from the stem cell graft donor, sampled from the stem cell graft. These receptors were obtained from a human donor who donated a stem cell graft to a child with SCID.

Details on this clonotype: A read error may be the cause here, since a much bigger clone is one base away. The chain is built from TRBV24-1 and TRBJ2-2; 7 positions agree with TRBD1. The CDR3 extends over 16 amino acids. CDR1 and CDR2 from the germline V gene are KGHDR and SFDVKD. With 3 bases clipped from V and 5 bases from J, the junction kept 8 bases outside the gene matches. The CDR3, as DNA: TGTGCCACCAGTGATCCGAGACAGGGTGGTACCGGGGAGCTGTTTTTT. Encoded protein: CATSDPRQGGTGELFF.

This clonotype appeared once. This could be a read error, since a much larger clone is one nucleotide away. V and J are TRBV5-1 and TRBJ1-2; no definite D call. CDR3 length equals 13 residues. CDR1 is SGHRS, CDR2 YFSETQ, per germline. Written as DNA, the CDR3 is TGCTCCAGCAGCTTCGGCCCCAACTATGGCTACACCTTC. Encoded protein: CSSSFGPNYGYTF.

This sequence joins TRBV5-1 and TRBJ1-3; 8 bases are shared with TRBD1. The germline CDR1 and CDR2 sequences are SGHRS and YFSETQ. CDR3 size: 16 residues. V gave up 4 bases and J gave up 3 bases; unmatched junction bases: 9. The CDR3 region is CASSAGQGLFGNTIYF. The DNA of the CDR3 is TGCGCCAGCAGCGCCGGACAGGGTCTCTTTGGAAACACCATATATTTT.

The table lists this clonotype with a few counts. This rearrangement joins TRBV6-2 or TRBV6-3 to TRBJ1-1, with D possibly matching TRBD1 (5 bases). The V gene lost 5 bases and the J gene lost 7 bases, with 11 bases spanning the gap. Germline V CDR1 and CDR2: MNHEY, SVGEGT. The CDR3 has 12 residues. In DNA, the CDR3 is TGTGCCAGCAGTCGGGGGGTCAATGAAGCTTTCTTT. Amino acid sequence: CASSRGVNEAFF.

This clonotype came up many times. The gene calls are TRBV14 and TRBJ2-2; D tentatively reads TRBD1 or TRBD2 (5 bases each). Deletions cut 4 bases from V and 0 bases from J, with 15 bases between. The germline CDR1 and CDR2 sequences are SGHDN and FVKESK. CDR3 length: 17 residues. CDR3 sequence reads: CASSPPWGTANTGELFF. The CDR3, as DNA: TGTGCCAGCAGCCCCCCCTGGGGGACGGCGAACACCGGGGAGCTGTTTTTT.

Many counts were recorded for this clonotype. This chain uses TRBV6-5 with TRBJ1-6; 11 bases align to TRBD1. CDR3 length: 16 amino acids. The ends lost 0 bases at V and 9 bases at J; junction bases unmatched: 4. Germline V gene data show CDR1 as MNHEY and CDR2 as SVGAGI. This CDR3 reads CASSYSGTGGSSPLHF. DNA for the CDR3: TGTGCCAGCAGTTACTCCGGGACAGGGGGATCTTCACCCCTCCACTTT.

This clonotype has ten or more counts. CDR3 region: CASSFGAGYEQYF. Written as DNA, the CDR3 is TGTGCCAGCAGTTTCGGGGCAGGCTACGAGCAGTACTTC. The chain recombines TRBV12-3 or TRBV12-4 with TRBJ2-7, with D perhaps TRBD1 or TRBD2 (5 bases each). V lost 3 bases, J lost 3 bases, and 9 bases lay in between. There are 13 residues in the CDR3.

This clonotype was recorded many times. The chain links TRBV28 to TRBJ2-3; TRBD2 aligns across 7 bases. CDR3 size: 15 residues. CDR1 and CDR2 (germline): MDHEN, SYDVKM. The J segment lost 10 bases and the V segment lost 4 bases, leaving 14 bases of the junction unmatched. CDR3: CASSSQGGVAKAQYF. The DNA for the CDR3 is TGTGCCAGCAGTTCCCAGGGAGGGGTGGCCAAGGCGCAGTATTTT.

This clonotype was seen repeatedly, ten times or more. CDR3 DNA: TGTGCCATCAGTCCGGGACAGGGGAATTTGGCCAAAAACATTCAGTACTTC. Residues: CAISPGQGNLAKNIQYF. The V gene is TRBV10-3, the J gene TRBJ2-4; TRBD1 matches at 10 bases. Germline V lookup: CDR1 ENHRY, CDR2 SYGVKD. This CDR3 spans 17 amino acids. Trimming at V came to 5 bases and at J to 1 base, leaving 8 bases not matched to a gene.

The table lists this clonotype with many counts. This chain links TRBV5-6 with TRBJ2-7; D is uncertain. The CDR3 runs to 13 residues. CDR1 is SGHDT, CDR2 YYEEEE, per germline. V was trimmed by 2 bases and J by 0 bases, leaving 6 bases between them. As DNA, the CDR3 is TGTGCCAGCAGCTTTAGCAGCTCCTACGAGCAGTACTTC. It specifies CASSFSSSYEQYF.

This clonotype was seen at least ten times. The rearrangement links TRBV5-1 to TRBJ2-7; D possibly corresponds to TRBD1 (5 bases). Per the germline V gene, CDR1 is SGHRS and CDR2 is YFSETQ. V was shortened by 0 bases and J by 2 bases, with 9 bases between the two germline ends. The CDR3 has 14 amino acids. CDR3 protein: CASSLVAGTYEQYF. DNA for the CDR3: TGCGCCAGCAGCTTGGTCGCAGGGACCTACGAGCAGTACTTC.

This clonotype was seen repeatedly, ten times or more. CDR3 coding DNA: TGTGCCAGCAGCTTAGAAAGGGGCGTTTATAGCAATCAGCCCCAGCATTTT. Translating gives CASSLERGVYSNQPQHF. The chain uses TRBV7-8 and TRBJ1-5; D might be TRBD1 (5 bases). This CDR3 spans 17 amino acids. CDR1 is SGHVS, CDR2 FQNEAQ, per germline. Trimming removed 1 base at V and 0 bases at J, with 13 bases between.

This clonotype has at least ten counts. This rearrangement joins TRBV20-1 to TRBJ1-4; no definite D call. This CDR3 contains 13 residues. Germline assignment: CDR1 DFQATT and CDR2 SNEGSKA (reference sequence). V lost 6 bases to trimming and J lost 0 bases, with 8 bases between them. The CDR3 DNA sequence: TGCAGTGCCGCGACTTCAACTAATGAAAAACTGTTTTTT. It translates to CSAATSTNEKLFF.

The rearrangement links TRBV7-6 to TRBJ2-5, with D possibly being TRBD1 or TRBD2 (5 bases each). V lost 2 bases to trimming and J lost 5 bases, with 12 bases between them. This CDR3 contains 14 residues. The germline V gene has CDR1 SGHVS and CDR2 FNYEAQ. CDR3 bases: TGTGCCAGCAGCTTACTTCAGTGGGGGGAGACCCAGTACTTC. It encodes CASSLLQWGETQYF.

The chain links TRBV10-3 to TRBJ1-1; D not resolved. V dropped 0 bases and J dropped 4 bases, with 15 bases sitting between them. The V gene's germline CDR1 is ENHRY and CDR2 SYGVKD. This CDR3 contains 16 residues. The CDR3 DNA reads TGTGCCATCAGTGAGTCGACGGTCCGGAGATTCACTGAAGCTTTCTTT. Its protein is CAISESTVRRFTEAFF.

This clonotype has ten or more counts. V usage is TRBV18 and J usage is TRBJ1-1, with D hard to call. CDR3 length equals 14 residues. Trimming stripped 5 bases from V and 4 bases from J, with 14 bases between. CDR1 and CDR2 from the germline V gene are KGHSH and LQKENI. The CDR3 loop reads CASSSIAPFTEAFF. Here the CDR3 DNA reads TGTGCCAGCTCATCGATTGCCCCCTTCACTGAAGCTTTCTTT. Full variable domain (outside the CDR3, taken from reference TRBV18 and TRBJ1-1): NAGVMQNPRHLVRRRGQEARLRCSPMKGHSHVYWYRQLPEEGLKFMVYLQKENIIDESGMPKERFSAEFPKEGPSILRIQQVVRGDSAAYFCASSSIAPFTEAFFGQGTRLTVV.

This clonotype was counted many times. This sequence joins TRBV21-1 and TRBJ1-1. TRBV21-1 corresponds to a pseudogene. There are 12 residues in the CDR3. The CDR3 sequence is CASSRVSTEAFF. The CDR3 region has the DNA TGTGCCAGCAGCAGGGTGTCCACTGAAGCTTTCTTT.

There are many counts of this clonotype. The chain links TRBV3-1 to TRBJ2-7, with 8 nucleotides matching TRBD2. The V segment lost 3 bases and the J segment 7 bases; nucleotides outside the gene matches: 2. Germline values: CDR1 LGHDT, CDR2 YNNKEL (reference sequence). There are 12 residues in the CDR3. The CDR3, as DNA: TGTGCCAGCAGCCACTTAGCGGGGGAGCAGTACTTC. Its protein product is CASSHLAGEQYF.

This clonotype appeared many times. The V gene is TRBV12-3 or TRBV12-4, the J gene TRBJ2-3; D is possibly TRBD1 or TRBD2 (5 bases each). CDR3 length equals 15 residues. Trimming left V 7 bases short and J 1 base short, with 15 bases between. The CDR3 bases are TGTGCCAGCACCTCCGCCGGGACCCGCACAGATACGCAGTATTTT. Its protein product is CASTSAGTRTDTQYF.

The chain joins TRBV12-3 or TRBV12-4 to TRBJ2-2, with TRBD1 identical over 7 bases. This CDR3 is 14 amino acids long. The V and J ends lost 6 bases and 6 bases, in that order; junction bases with no gene match: 7. The CDR3 coding sequence is TGTGCCAGCAGCAAGACAGGGAAGGCCGGGGAGCTGTTTTTT. This translates into CASSKTGKAGELFF.

This clonotype was recorded at least ten times. This chain uses TRBV12-3 or TRBV12-4 with TRBJ2-5; 7 positions match TRBD1. This CDR3 has 15 residues. J was trimmed by 2 bases and V by 8 bases; bases with no gene match: 11. The CDR3 protein is CASPKRRGQQETQYF. The CDR3 DNA reads as TGTGCCAGCCCTAAGCGAAGGGGGCAACAAGAGACCCAGTACTTC.

This clonotype has at least ten counts. The rearrangement uses TRBV4-2 and TRBJ2-1; 8 nucleotides align to TRBD1. Germline CDR1 and CDR2: LGHNA and YNFKEQ. CDR3 size: 16 residues. V shed 1 base, J shed 6 bases, and the junction held 8 bases outside the gene matches. The CDR3 DNA sequence: TGTGCCAGCAGCCAAGTCCCAGGACAGGGCCTCAATGAGCAGTTCTTC. Protein product: CASSQVPGQGLNEQFF.

This clonotype was counted many times. The chain has TRBV29-1 and TRBJ1-3, with D unclear. Per the germline V gene, CDR1 is SQVTM and CDR2 is ANQGSEA. This CDR3 has 12 residues. Trimming took 1 base from V and 5 from J, leaving 6 bases between them. The CDR3 region has the DNA TGCAGCGTTGAAGTCAACAGAAACACCATATATTTT. Protein sequence: CSVEVNRNTIYF.

This clonotype was counted at least ten times. The genes are TRBV5-1 and TRBJ1-3, with D tentatively TRBD1 (5 bases). This CDR3 contains 15 residues. V lost 4 bases and J lost 0, with 11 bases in between. CDR1 SGHRS and CDR2 YFSETQ come from the germline V gene. The CDR3 region has the DNA TGCGCCAGCAGCCAGCAAGGGGACTCTGGAAACACCATATATTTT. Translation gives CASSQQGDSGNTIYF.

This clonotype showed up many times. The CDR3 loop reads CASSSQTSGATYEQYF. In DNA, the CDR3 is TGCGCCAGCAGCTCCCAGACTAGCGGTGCCACCTACGAGCAGTACTTC. The rearrangement joins TRBV5-1 to TRBJ2-7, with 9 positions matching TRBD2. The CDR3 extends over 16 amino acids. Trimming removed 3 bases from V and 2 bases from J; junction bases left unmatched: 9. Germline V lookup: CDR1 SGHRS, CDR2 YFSETQ.

This clonotype was seen repeatedly, ten times or more. This chain links TRBV18 with TRBJ2-2; D not resolved. V was pared by 2 bases and J by 3 bases, with 16 bases between. This CDR3 contains 17 residues. The germline CDR1 and CDR2 sequences are KGHSH and LQKENI. CDR3 DNA: TGTGCCAGCTCACCAAGAAGTCGAGGTGGGGACACCGGGGAGCTGTTTTTT. Amino acid sequence: CASSPRSRGGDTGELFF.

This clonotype occurred many times. The J gene is TRBJ1-2, the V gene TRBV5-1, with D maybe TRBD1 (5 bases). Per the germline V gene, CDR1 is SGHRS and CDR2 is YFSETQ. The CDR3 sequence is 13 residues long. Trimming took off 1 base at V and 8 bases at J, with 12 bases between the two ends. The CDR3 DNA follows: TGCGCCAGCAGCTTGTTGGGGGTCGGCGGCTACACCTTC. The encoded protein is CASSLLGVGGYTF.

This clonotype was picked up many times. The J gene is TRBJ2-1, the V gene TRBV5-1, with a possible D match to TRBD1 (5 bases). Germline V lookup: CDR1 SGHRS, CDR2 YFSETQ. Trimming cost V 0 bases and J 12 bases, with 13 bases left between them. The CDR3 loop spans 13 amino acids. The CDR3 is CASSLEPQGRQFF. DNA for the CDR3: TGCGCCAGCAGCTTGGAACCTCAGGGTAGGCAGTTCTTC.

This clonotype was seen ten or more times. This rearrangement joins TRBV6-5 to TRBJ2-4; the D gene is possibly TRBD2 (5 bases). This CDR3 has 13 amino acids. The germline V gene has CDR1 MNHEY and CDR2 SVGAGI. V was trimmed by 2 bases and J by 10 bases, leaving 12 bases between them. CDR3 residues: CASSYDEPGIQYF. CDR3 nucleotides: TGTGCCAGCAGTTACGACGAGCCGGGGATTCAGTACTTC.